A single sample gave rise to the 26 T cell receptor beta chains below, sequenced in a study of T cells in Graves' hyperthyroidism and ophthalmopathy. Amplification of TCR beta CDR3 regions used RNA as the template. Initially, a first-round RT-PCR of the TCR CDR3 employed the HTBI primer set. One entry per CDR3 protein, called by TCRdb with MiXCR from the multiplex PCR reads. The sample gives hundreds of thousands of distinct CDR3 sequences, around 15% of which show up once; 10% is in the top ten. Sample: blood. Receptor source: a woman between 18 and 29 years old with Graves' hyperthyroidism.

J is TRBJ2-7 and V is TRBV2; 7 bases are shared with TRBD2. V gave up 8 bases and J gave up 0 bases; unmatched junction bases: 7. The CDR3 is 14 amino acids. Germline CDR1 reads SNHLY; CDR2 reads FYNNEI. The CDR3 coding sequence is TGTGCCAGCGAGTCTAGCGGAACCTCCTACGAGCAGTACTTC. Its protein is CASESSGTSYEQYF.

This chain joins TRBV28 and TRBJ1-1, with TRBD1 matching over 10 bases. CDR1 and CDR2 (germline): MDHEN, SYDVKM. This CDR3 contains 14 residues. Germline trimming cut 8 bases from V and 7 bases from J; bases unmatched to any gene: 10. CDR3 region: CASRTGGSVGEAFF. The CDR3 nucleotides are TGTGCCAGCCGGACAGGGGGTTCTGTGGGTGAAGCTTTCTTT. Variable domain in full (rest from reference TRBV28 and TRBJ1-1): DVKVTQSSRYLVKRTGEKVFLECVQDMDHENMFWYRQDPGLGLRLIYFSYDVKMKEKGDIPEGYSVSREKKERFSLILESASTNQTSMYLCASRTGGSVGEAFFGQGTRLTVV.

There are many counts of this clonotype. The J gene is TRBJ2-7, the V gene TRBV7-2; possible D gene TRBD1, 5 bases. Trimming removed 1 base at V and 3 bases at J, with 10 bases between. The CDR3 is made up of 14 amino acids. Germline V CDR1 and CDR2: SGHTA, FQGNSA. CDR3 amino acids: CASSLDAGHYEQYF. CDR3 coding DNA: TGTGCCAGCAGCTTAGACGCAGGGCACTACGAGCAGTACTTC.

This clonotype was seen repeatedly, ten times or more. The chain carries TRBV28 and TRBJ2-2; maybe TRBD1 (6 bases). Trimming removed 6 bases from V and 5 bases from J, with 10 bases in between. Germline values: CDR1 MDHEN, CDR2 SYDVKM. The length of the CDR3 is 13 residues. The CDR3 DNA reads as TGTGCCAGCAGACTTACAGGGACCGGGGAGCTGTTTTTT. This gives the protein CASRLTGTGELFF.

This clonotype was found a few times. V usage is TRBV28 and J usage is TRBJ2-7, with D tentatively TRBD1 (5 bases). CDR3 length equals 14 residues. The germline V gene encodes CDR1 MDHEN and CDR2 SYDVKM. Trimming removed 6 bases at V and 1 base at J, with 13 bases between. Here the CDR3 reads CASRPPDTSYEQYF. The DNA of the CDR3 is TGTGCCAGCAGGCCGCCGGACACTTCCTACGAGCAGTACTTC.

This clonotype has more than one count but fewer than ten. The rearrangement uses TRBV29-1 and TRBJ1-2, with 9 bases aligning to TRBD1. Germline V gene sequence: CDR1 SQVTM, CDR2 ANQGSEA. J gave up 8 bases and V 3 bases, and 19 bases lay outside the gene matches. The CDR3 loop spans 17 amino acids. CDR3 bases: TGCAGCGTTGAGGTGATGGCCATGACAGGGGGTATGGAAGGCTACACCTTC. Translated, it gives CSVEVMAMTGGMEGYTF.

The table lists this clonotype with many counts. The J gene is TRBJ1-1, the V gene TRBV2; the D is unclear. V lost 4 bases to trimming and J lost 1 base, with 13 bases between them. In germline, CDR1 is SNHLY, CDR2 FYNNEI. The CDR3 loop spans 15 amino acids. The CDR3, as DNA: TGTGCCAGCAGTGTAGGAGACTCGGGGAACACTGAAGCTTTCTTT. Its translation: CASSVGDSGNTEAFF.

V is TRBV5-1 and J is TRBJ2-5, with D tentatively TRBD1 (6 bases). V lost 4 bases, J lost 5 bases, and 18 bases lay in between. This CDR3 has 15 amino acids. In germline, CDR1 is SGHRS, CDR2 YFSETQ. The CDR3 DNA sequence: TGCGCCAGCAGCCAACTAAAGGGGGTTATCGAGACCCAGTACTTC. It yields the protein CASSQLKGVIETQYF.

This clonotype was seen a few times. V and J are TRBV6-2 or TRBV6-3 and TRBJ1-2, with a weak D call TRBD1 (6 bases). Germline loops: CDR1 MNHEY, CDR2 SVGEGT. V lost 8 bases to trimming and J lost 4 bases, with 11 bases between them. The CDR3 loop spans 12 amino acids. CDR3 sequence: CASRDRFYGYTF. The DNA for the CDR3 is TGTGCCAGCCGCGACAGGTTCTATGGCTACACCTTC.

The chain joins TRBV5-1 to TRBJ2-5; 9 bases map to TRBD2. Germline V gene lookup returns CDR1 SGHRS and CDR2 YFSETQ. With V trimmed by 0 bases and J by 5 bases, 8 bases remained unmatched. The CDR3 extends over 16 amino acids. The DNA of the CDR3 is TGCGCCAGCAGCTTGGAGACTAGCGGCTGGGGGGAGACCCAGTACTTC. It encodes CASSLETSGWGETQYF.

This clonotype came up many times. The rearrangement uses TRBV10-2 and TRBJ2-7, with 15 bases that match TRBD2. CDR3 length equals 15 residues. V was clipped by 6 bases and J by 3 bases; unmatched bases: 3. Germline V gives CDR1 WSHSY, CDR2 SAAADI. CDR3 protein: CASRPGLAGGYEQYF. CDR3 sequence (DNA): TGCGCCAGCAGGCCGGGACTAGCGGGAGGCTACGAGCAGTACTTC.

This clonotype appeared many times. The rearrangement joins TRBV11-2 to TRBJ2-5, with 14 nucleotides matching TRBD2. The V gene's germline CDR1 is SGHAT and CDR2 FQNNGV. V was pared by 7 bases and J by 7 bases, with 5 bases of the junction left unmatched. The CDR3 runs to 14 residues. In DNA, the CDR3 is TGTGCCAGCACCGGGACTAGCGGGAGCGGGACCCAGTACTTC. Protein product: CASTGTSGSGTQYF.

In its sample, this clonotype was seen many times. The chain joins TRBV3-1 to TRBJ1-2; the D is unclear. The V end was cut by 6 bases, the J end by 2 bases, with 10 bases between. The germline gives CDR1 LGHDT, CDR2 YNNKEL (reference sequence). The CDR3 runs 13 residues. The CDR3 region is CASSQRENYGYTF. Written as DNA, the CDR3 is TGTGCCAGCAGTCAAAGGGAGAACTATGGCTACACCTTC. Supplemented by reference TRBV3-1 and TRBJ1-2, the full variable domain reads DTAVSQTPKYLVTQMGNDKSIKCEQNLGHDTMYWYKQDSKKFLKIMFSYNNKELIINETVPNRFSPKSPDKAHLNLHINSLELGDSAVYFCASSQRENYGYTFGSGTRLTVV.

The sample holds a few counts of this clonotype. The rearrangement joins TRBV19 to TRBJ1-4, with no clear D. The V gene lost 1 base and the J gene lost 8 bases, with 5 bases spanning the gap. The CDR3 consists of 12 residues. Germline-derived CDR1 and CDR2 are LNHDA and SQIVND (reference sequence). The CDR3, as DNA: TGTGCCAGTAGTATAGTGGGCGAAAAACTGTTTTTT. It encodes CASSIVGEKLFF.

The table lists this clonotype with many counts. The chain has TRBV13 and TRBJ1-5; D might be TRBD1 (6 bases). CDR1 PRHDT and CDR2 FYEKMQ come from the germline V gene (reference sequence). Trimming cost V 6 bases and J 0 bases, with 12 bases left between them. The CDR3 covers 15 residues. CDR3 loop: CASSSNRDSNQPQHF. CDR3 bases: TGTGCCAGCAGTTCAAACAGGGATAGCAATCAGCCCCAGCATTTT.

In its sample, this clonotype was seen many times. The chain employs TRBV28 and TRBJ2-1, with 10 bases lining up with TRBD2. The CDR3 covers 17 residues. Germline V CDR1 and CDR2: MDHEN, SYDVKM. The J segment lost 0 bases and the V segment lost 4 bases, leaving 6 bases of the junction unmatched. CDR3 residues: CASSSTSGMNSYNEQFF. As DNA, the CDR3 is TGTGCCAGCAGTTCTACTAGCGGGATGAACTCCTACAATGAGCAGTTCTTC.

This clonotype was recorded at least ten times. V is TRBV2 and J is TRBJ2-7; 7 bases line up with TRBD2. V lost 6 bases, J lost 0 bases, and 8 bases stayed unmatched. Germline V gives CDR1 SNHLY, CDR2 FYNNEI. The CDR3 is 15 residues long. The CDR3 sequence is CASSLISGYSYEQYF. For the CDR3, the DNA is TGTGCCAGCAGCTTAATTAGCGGGTACTCCTACGAGCAGTACTTC.

This clonotype was observed many times. This rearrangement joins TRBV11-2 to TRBJ2-7; weak D call: TRBD2 (5 bases). Germline values: CDR1 SGHAT, CDR2 FQNNGV. V was trimmed by 0 bases and J by 7 bases, leaving 10 bases between them. The CDR3 loop spans 13 amino acids. The CDR3 sequence is CASSLDRGREQYF. The CDR3 DNA reads TGTGCCAGCAGCTTAGATCGGGGTAGGGAGCAGTACTTC.

Ten or more counts support this clonotype. The chain uses TRBV12-3 or TRBV12-4 and TRBJ2-7; the D gene is possibly TRBD1 (6 bases). Trimming removed 2 bases at V and 1 base at J, with 12 bases between. CDR3 length equals 15 residues. The chain's CDR3 is CASSLKGEGSYEQYF. CDR3 nucleotide sequence: TGTGCCAGCAGTTTAAAGGGGGAAGGGTCCTACGAGCAGTACTTC.

This clonotype was detected only a few times. The chain links TRBV5-1 to TRBJ2-6; maybe TRBD1 (6 bases). The length of the CDR3 is 17 residues. V was pared by 4 bases and J by 0 bases, with 14 bases between. Germline loops: CDR1 SGHRS, CDR2 YFSETQ. CDR3 DNA sequence: TGCGCCAGCAGCCTGCATGGGGGCGTCTCTGGGGCCAACGTCCTGACTTTC. Its protein is CASSLHGGVSGANVLTF.

This clonotype was seen at least ten times. J is TRBJ2-1 and V is TRBV15; 8 positions agree with TRBD1. V gave up 5 bases and J gave up 7 bases; unmatched junction bases: 13. The CDR3 length is 16 residues. From germline, CDR1 is LNHNV and CDR2 YYDKDF (reference sequence). The CDR3 nucleotides are TGTGCCACCAGCTTATTTGGACAGGGAATCGTGAATGAGCAGTTCTTC. Protein product: CATSLFGQGIVNEQFF.

This clonotype was counted at least ten times. The chain combines TRBV30 with TRBJ2-1; 7 positions agree with TRBD2. Trimming removed 0 bases from V and 0 bases from J; junction bases left unmatched: 5. The CDR3 is 16 amino acids. The germline CDR1 and CDR2 sequences are GTSNPN and SVGIG (reference sequence). Here the CDR3 DNA reads TGTGCCTGGAGTGTACTCGGCGGGAGCTCCTACAATGAGCAGTTCTTC. Amino acids: CAWSVLGGSSYNEQFF.

Notes on this clonotype: A much larger clone sits a single nucleotide away, making a read error possible. The CDR3 ends on some other residue instead of the conserved phenylalanine or tryptophan, so this is likely a read error. The V and J genes are TRBV13 and TRBJ2-7; 7 bases align to TRBD1. Per germline, CDR1 PRHDT and CDR2 FYEKMQ (reference sequence). Germline trimming cut 5 bases from V and 0 bases from J; bases unmatched to any gene: 7. The CDR3 consists of 15 residues. CDR3 in amino acids: CASSGGQNNSYEQYC. CDR3 bases: TGTGCCAGCAGCGGGGGACAGAATAACTCCTACGAGCAGTACTGC.

This clonotype was seen repeatedly, ten times or more. The V gene is TRBV7-9, the J gene TRBJ2-1, with TRBD2 matching over 7 bases. This CDR3 has 14 residues. With 3 bases clipped from V and 14 bases from J, the junction kept 13 bases outside the gene matches. CDR1 and CDR2 from the germline V gene are SEHNR and FQNEAQ (reference sequence). CDR3 sequence: CASSFLLAAGPEFF. CDR3 nucleotides: TGTGCCAGCAGCTTCCTGCTAGCGGCAGGCCCTGAGTTCTTC.

The rearrangement joins TRBV29-1 to TRBJ1-1; D is possibly TRBD1 (5 bases). Germline CDR1 and CDR2: SQVTM and ANQGSEA. The CDR3 contains 15 residues. V lost 5 bases, J lost 4 bases, and 20 bases lay in between. CDR3 loop: CSVPSGGKPVTEAFF. CDR3 bases: TGCAGCGTTCCATCGGGGGGGAAGCCGGTCACTGAAGCTTTCTTT.

There are a few counts of this clonotype. The chain couples TRBV29-1 to TRBJ2-1, with D possibly TRBD2 on 5 matching bases. The V end was cut by 8 bases, the J end by 1 base, with 12 bases between. This CDR3 has 13 residues. Germline V gene lookup returns CDR1 SQVTM and CDR2 ANQGSEA. This CDR3 reads CSLRGSSYNEQFF. The CDR3 nucleotides read TGCAGCCTCAGAGGGAGTTCCTACAATGAGCAGTTCTTC.